The present TCR beta chain was sequenced within a study of blood T cell repertoires in COVID-19. Study summary: Donors in the United States, Italy and Spain gave samples during acute or convalescent COVID-19.

In germline, CDR1 is SEHNR, CDR2 FQNEAQ (reference sequence). The CDR3 loop spans 12 amino acids. The V end was cut by 3 bases, the J end by 9 bases, with 9 bases between. Per the original methods: The assay estimated nucleated cells by amplifying reference gene primers. Sequencing was performed with immunoSEQ multiplex PCR; in TCRdb, only in-frame clones are kept and a portion is missing. That table supplies the V and J calls and clone size; D and trimming were determined from the DNA. The table shows 350,000 to 550,000 clones, with 70% to 90% occurring only once. In terms of age and location, participants ranged from about 18 to 95 years and lived in fewer than 30 US areas. Assignment of participants to cohorts was predicated upon participant-reported clinical history. In this sample, this clone turned up once.

The chain is built from TRBV7-9 and TRBJ2-1, with a weak D call TRBD1 (5 bases). The TCR originated in a woman aged 18-35 years with acute COVID-19. Material for sequencing was PBMCs or T cells enriched from blood (not recorded which). Here the CDR3 DNA reads TGTGCCAGCAGCTTTAAGGACACTGAGCAGTTCTTC. The encoded protein is CASSFKDTEQFF. The full variable domain, its missing parts supplied by reference TRBV7-9 and TRBJ2-1, is DTGVSQNPRHKITKRGQNVTFRCDPISEHNRLYWYRQTLGQGPEFLTYFQNEAQLEKSRLLSDRFSAERPKGSFSTLEIQRTEQGDSAMYLCASSFKDTEQFFGPGTRLTVL.